This TCR beta chain was captured by sequencing in a study of STAT5B mutations in CD4+ large granular lymphocyte leukemia. This clone was observed a few times. CDR3 size: 17 residues. CDR1 MNHEY and CDR2 SMNVEV come from the germline V gene (reference sequence). The ends were cut back, 1 base at V and 3 bases at J, with 18 bases in the middle. Generated by immunoSEQ multiplex PCR, the TCRdb table keeps only in-frame clones and is missing some. The table lists 20,000 to 25,000 clones, about four fifths of them singletons, with around 0.4% in the top ten. The clonotype comes from a human donor in good health. The sequencing input was CD4+ T cells from blood buffy coats. The chain links TRBV27 to TRBJ1-1; possibly TRBD1 for D (5 bases). The CDR3: CASSLFTPGGAHTEAFF. The CDR3 DNA follows: TGTGCCAGCAGTTTATTTACCCCAGGCGGGGCTCACACTGAAGCTTTCTTT.